Presented here are 8 T cell receptor beta chains from one specimen sequenced in a study of T cell responses to AZD1222 COVID-19 vaccine. This table comes from immunoSEQ multiplex PCR, and its TCRdb copy is limited to in-frame clones, with some not included. The table records about 140,000 clones, 90% to 95% of them present only once. This material consisted of peripheral blood, taken 28 days after the second AZD1222 dose. The receptor set was obtained from an adult who received the AZD1222 COVID-19 vaccine.

The rearrangement joins TRBV2 to TRBJ1-4; TRBD1 agrees at 7 bases. With V trimmed by 9 bases and J by 3 bases, 7 bases remained unmatched. The length of the CDR3 is 14 residues. Germline values: CDR1 SNHLY, CDR2 FYNNEI. CDR3 region: CASTTGTANEKLFF. The DNA of the CDR3 is TGTGCCAGTACGACCGGGACAGCTAATGAAAAACTGTTTTTT.

Here the CDR3 reads CASTELDRGDNQPQHF. The CDR3 DNA follows: TGTGCCAGCACAGAACTGGACAGGGGCGACAATCAGCCCCAGCATTTT. The rearrangement links TRBV6-6 to TRBJ1-5, with 9 nucleotides matching TRBD1. V lost 7 bases and J lost 3; bases outside the gene matches: 10. Germline CDR1 reads MNHNY; CDR2 reads SVGAGI (reference sequence). The CDR3 extends over 16 amino acids.

This clone has more than one count but fewer than ten. The chain uses TRBV19 and TRBJ2-3; TRBD2 matches at 15 bases. Trimming took 9 bases from V and 3 from J; bases not matched to a gene: 13. CDR1 is LNHDA and CDR2 is SQIVND in the germline V gene (reference sequence). The CDR3 is 18 residues long. The CDR3 reads CARRTSGGARGLTDTQYF. CDR3 in DNA: TGTGCCAGGCGGACTAGCGGGGGGGCCCGAGGACTGACAGATACGCAGTATTTT.

The chain links TRBV5-1 to TRBJ2-1; D is undetermined. Looked up from germline, CDR1 is SGHRS and CDR2 is YFSETQ. The V gene lost 2 bases and the J gene lost 6 bases, with 18 bases spanning the gap. The CDR3 totals 16 residues. CDR3 in amino acids: CASSLMGSPALNEQFF. In nucleotides, the CDR3 is TGCGCCAGCAGCTTAATGGGGTCCCCTGCACTCAATGAGCAGTTCTTC.

This clone was counted a few times. The chain employs TRBV27 and TRBJ2-1; D gene ambiguous. This CDR3 is 14 amino acids long. Germline assignment: CDR1 MNHEY and CDR2 SMNVEV (reference sequence). V shed 7 bases and J shed 3 bases, with 13 bases lying between them. The CDR3 nucleotides read TGTGCCAGCAAAATTATGACCGACTACAATGAGCAGTTCTTC. Protein sequence: CASKIMTDYNEQFF.

The chain uses TRBV2 and TRBJ2-7; D might be TRBD1 (7 bases). Trimming took 6 bases from V and 3 from J, leaving 15 bases between them. CDR1 SNHLY and CDR2 FYNNEI come from the germline V gene. CDR3 length equals 14 residues. The CDR3 coding sequence is TGTGCCAGCAGCCCCACAGGGGACTTCTACGAGCAGTACTTC. Its protein product is CASSPTGDFYEQYF.

This sequence joins TRBV5-1 and TRBJ1-4; D gene uncertain. The germline V gene has CDR1 SGHRS and CDR2 YFSETQ. The CDR3 sequence is 12 residues long. Trimming shortened V by 6 bases and J by 6 bases, and 9 bases separated the two germline ends. The CDR3 DNA reads as TGCGCCAGCACCGGGTCGGATGAAAAACTGTTTTTT. This sequence encodes CASTGSDEKLFF.

The CDR3 nucleotides are TGTGCCAGCAGTTTAGGGGGCGCCGGGGAAAAACTGTTTTTT. It codes for CASSLGGAGEKLFF. The chain combines TRBV28 with TRBJ1-4, with a tentative D call TRBD1 (6 bases). From germline, CDR1 is MDHEN and CDR2 SYDVKM. This CDR3 spans 14 amino acids. The ends were cut back, 2 bases at V and 8 bases at J, with 12 bases in the middle.